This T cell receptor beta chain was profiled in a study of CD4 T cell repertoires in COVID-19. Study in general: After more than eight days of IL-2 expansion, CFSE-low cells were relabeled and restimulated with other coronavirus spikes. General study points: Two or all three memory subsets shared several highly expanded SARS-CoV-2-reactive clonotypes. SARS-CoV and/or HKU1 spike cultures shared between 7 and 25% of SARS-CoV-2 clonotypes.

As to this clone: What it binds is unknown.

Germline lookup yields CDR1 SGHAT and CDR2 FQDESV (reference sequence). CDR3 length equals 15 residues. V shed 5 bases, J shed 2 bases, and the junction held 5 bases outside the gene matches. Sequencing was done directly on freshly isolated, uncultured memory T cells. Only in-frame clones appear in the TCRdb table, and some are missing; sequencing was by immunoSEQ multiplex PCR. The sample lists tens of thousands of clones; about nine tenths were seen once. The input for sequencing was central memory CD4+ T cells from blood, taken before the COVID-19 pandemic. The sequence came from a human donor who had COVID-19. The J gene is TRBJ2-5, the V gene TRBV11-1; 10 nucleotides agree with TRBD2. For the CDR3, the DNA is TGTGCCAGCAGCCGGGCAGCGGGAGGGCAAGAGACCCAGTACTTC. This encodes CASSRAAGGQETQYF.